Reported below is one T cell receptor beta chain. The sample carries other DNA sequences with the same CDR3. Germline V gives CDR1 MNHEY, CDR2 SVGAGI. The CDR3 spans 14 residues. The junction had 6 bases not matched to a gene; V was cut back by 5 bases and J by 5 bases. This sample was included in a study of shared clonotypes between healthy human individuals. Data came from immunoSEQ multiplex PCR; TCRdb stores just in-frame clones and leaves some out. The sample comprises 2 million to 2.5 million clones, approximately 96% of which are singletons, and around 0.13% rests with the top ten. Sequencing input: naive CD4+ T cells sorted from blood. Subset noted: CD45RA+ positively selected. The clonotype originates from a man between 18 and 29 years old in good health. The chain combines TRBV6-5 with TRBJ1-2; TRBD1 aligns across 9 bases. CDR3 region: CASSTPGTGYGYTF. CDR3 nucleotide sequence: TGTGCCAGCAGTACGCCCGGGACAGGGTATGGCTACACCTTC.